One and the same sample provided the 21 T cell receptor beta chains below, sequenced in a study of shared clonotypes between healthy human individuals. Using immunoSEQ multiplex PCR, the repertoire was profiled, and TCRdb retains in-frame clones only, with some absent. The sample carries 950,000 to 1,100,000 clones, around 78% recorded once. Sequenced: memory CD4+ T cells from PBMCs. Subset meaning: CD45RA-negative fraction. Every receptor here comes from a man between 18 and 35 years old in good health. Some clones in this sample may be carry-over from other donors' samples.

This chain joins TRBV2 and TRBJ2-7; D is uncertain. Trimming took 4 bases from V and 5 from J, leaving 9 bases between them. Germline V CDR1 and CDR2: SNHLY, FYNNEI. The CDR3 length is 12 residues. The CDR3 DNA reads as TGTGCCAGCAGTGTCTCGGAGAACGAGCAGTACTTC. This translates into CASSVSENEQYF.

This clone was recorded once. V gene TRBV7-2 combines with J gene TRBJ2-1; 8 bases line up with TRBD1. Germline CDR1 and CDR2: SGHTA and FQGNSA. The length of the CDR3 is 17 residues. With 0 bases clipped from V and 2 bases from J, the junction kept 6 bases outside the gene matches. The CDR3 reads CASSLATTGVPYNEQFF. The CDR3 bases are TGTGCCAGCAGCTTAGCTACGACAGGGGTCCCCTACAATGAGCAGTTCTTC.

This clone is a singleton in its sample. Being one base from a much bigger clone, this may be a read error. Distinct nucleotide sequences in the sample also encode this CDR3. The rearrangement joins TRBV11-3 to TRBJ2-5; D is perhaps TRBD1 (6 bases). V dropped 4 bases and J dropped 3 bases, with 9 bases sitting between them. This CDR3 spans 13 amino acids. Germline lookup yields CDR1 SGHNT and CDR2 YENEEA. CDR3 sequence (DNA): TGTGCCAGCAGCTCCACAGGGAAAGAGACCCAGTACTTC. This codes for CASSSTGKETQYF.

This clone was seen at least ten times. Other DNA sequences in the same sample also yield this CDR3. The chain joins TRBV28 to TRBJ2-5, with TRBD2 matching over 7 bases. V shed 6 bases, J shed 2 bases, and the junction held 12 bases outside the gene matches. The CDR3 runs to 16 residues. The V gene's germline CDR1 is MDHEN and CDR2 SYDVKM. The CDR3 protein is CASSRPGLADQETQYF. CDR3 bases: TGTGCCAGCAGCCGCCCAGGGCTAGCGGATCAAGAGACCCAGTACTTC.

This clone was observed a handful of times. The J gene is TRBJ2-7, the V gene TRBV27; D may be TRBD1 (6 bases). V was pared by 0 bases and J by 8 bases, with 11 bases between. The CDR3 length is 13 residues. Germline V gene lookup returns CDR1 MNHEY and CDR2 SMNVEV (reference sequence). CDR3 loop: CASSLSVTGQQYF. For the CDR3, the DNA is TGTGCCAGCAGTTTATCGGTGACAGGCCAGCAGTACTTC.

The chain uses TRBV13 and TRBJ1-1; D uncertain. The germline V gene has CDR1 PRHDT and CDR2 FYEKMQ (reference sequence). V was cut by 1 base and J by 0 bases, with 9 bases left in between. The CDR3 covers 15 residues. The CDR3 is CASSLEGGMNTEAFF. The CDR3 DNA follows: TGTGCCAGCAGCTTAGAGGGAGGGATGAACACTGAAGCTTTCTTT.

This chain connects TRBV6-1 to TRBJ1-1, with D unclear. Germline V gene lookup returns CDR1 MNHNS and CDR2 SASEGT. The CDR3 covers 13 residues. Trimming stripped 0 bases from V and 5 bases from J, with 7 bases between. DNA for the CDR3: TGTGCCAGCAGTGAAGCGCAGAGGACTGAAGCTTTCTTT. Encoded protein: CASSEAQRTEAFF.

Ten or more counts support this clone. The chain links TRBV10-3 to TRBJ1-5, with TRBD1 as a possible D gene (6 bases). Looked up from germline, CDR1 is ENHRY and CDR2 is SYGVKD. The CDR3 has 16 residues. V lost 0 bases to trimming and J lost 3 bases, with 12 bases between them. The CDR3 reads CAISESTGGDNQPQHF. Written as DNA, the CDR3 is TGTGCCATCAGTGAGTCGACAGGAGGAGACAATCAGCCCCAGCATTTT.

The CDR3 DNA reads TGTGCCGGGGACAGGGGAACGGGGACTGAAGCTTTCTTT. Its translation: CAGDRGTGTEAFF. This chain connects TRBV6-6 to TRBJ1-1, with TRBD1 matching 10 bases. The V and J ends lost 11 bases and 5 bases, in that order; junction bases with no gene match: 8. This CDR3 has 13 amino acids. Germline loops: CDR1 MNHNY, CDR2 SVGAGI (reference sequence).

J is TRBJ1-2 and V is TRBV7-9, with 9 positions matching TRBD1. The CDR3 loop spans 15 amino acids. Germline V gene sequence: CDR1 SEHNR, CDR2 FQNEAQ (reference sequence). J lost 2 bases, V lost 0 bases, and 1 base had no gene match. The CDR3 DNA reads as TGTGCCAGCAGCTTAGCCGGGACAGGGAACTATGGCTACACCTTC. It is translated as CASSLAGTGNYGYTF.

The rearrangement uses TRBV5-5 and TRBJ2-5, with D possibly being TRBD1 (6 bases). Germline CDR1 and CDR2: SGHKS and YYEKEE (reference sequence). V was cut by 0 bases and J by 3 bases, with 9 bases left in between. The CDR3 covers 14 residues. The CDR3 sequence: CASSLAPGEETQYF. The CDR3 region has the DNA TGTGCCAGCAGCTTGGCTCCAGGGGAAGAGACCCAGTACTTC.

The J gene is TRBJ2-3, the V gene TRBV7-9, with TRBD1 matching over 9 bases. CDR3 size: 15 residues. Germline V gives CDR1 SEHNR, CDR2 FQNEAQ (reference sequence). V dropped 5 bases and J dropped 3; count of bases not matched to a gene: 6. CDR3 amino acids: CASSVGTGRTDTQYF. CDR3 coding DNA: TGTGCCAGCAGCGTGGGGACAGGGCGTACAGATACGCAGTATTTT.

This clone came up once. This rearrangement joins TRBV4-2 to TRBJ2-7; TRBD2 matches 8 bases. The CDR3 runs 16 residues. The V segment lost 4 bases and the J segment 3 bases; nucleotides outside the gene matches: 11. Germline lookup yields CDR1 LGHNA and CDR2 YNFKEQ. CDR3 in amino acids: CASSPKLAEIGYEQYF. In DNA form, the CDR3 reads TGTGCCAGCAGCCCAAAACTAGCGGAGATAGGCTACGAGCAGTACTTC.

The CDR3 loop reads CASSLVGTGGAGANVLTF. The CDR3 DNA follows: TGTGCCAGCAGCTTAGTCGGGACAGGGGGCGCAGGGGCCAACGTCCTGACTTTC. The gene calls are TRBV7-3 and TRBJ2-6, with TRBD1 matching 12 bases. Per germline, CDR1 SGHTA and CDR2 FQGTGA. CDR3 length: 18 residues. The V segment lost 2 bases and the J segment 4 bases; nucleotides outside the gene matches: 6.

The chain is built from TRBV5-4 and TRBJ1-6; the D gene is possibly TRBD1 (5 bases). V dropped 0 bases and J dropped 5 bases, with 12 bases sitting between them. This CDR3 comprises 16 residues. In germline, CDR1 is SGHNT, CDR2 YYREEE (reference sequence). The CDR3 nucleotides are TGTGCCAGCAGCTTGGCCGGGGCAGGACATAATTCACCCCTCCACTTT. Protein product: CASSLAGAGHNSPLHF. Full variable domain (missing parts from reference TRBV5-4 and TRBJ1-6): ETGVTQSPTHLIKTRGQQVTLRCSSQSGHNTVSWYQQALGQGPQFIFQYYREEENGRGNFPPRFSGLQFPNYSSELNVNALELDDSALYLCASSLAGAGHNSPLHFGNGTRLTVT.

The V call is TRBV7-9, the J call TRBJ2-7, with 9 bases lining up with TRBD1. This CDR3 is built from 13 residues. The ends lost 5 bases at V and 7 bases at J; junction bases unmatched: 6. Germline CDR1 is SEHNR and CDR2 is FQNEAQ (reference sequence). CDR3 in amino acids: CASSRGQGEEQYF. CDR3 sequence (DNA): TGTGCCAGCAGCCGGGGACAGGGTGAGGAGCAGTACTTC.

The chain links TRBV28 to TRBJ2-1; D not resolved. The V and J ends lost 8 bases and 0 bases respectively, with 5 bases between them. There are 12 residues in the CDR3. CDR1 is MDHEN and CDR2 is SYDVKM in the germline V gene. The CDR3 coding sequence is TGTGCCAGCGGGCCCTCCTACAATGAGCAGTTCTTC. As protein: CASGPSYNEQFF.

In this sample, this clone turned up a few times. V gene TRBV7-2 combines with J gene TRBJ2-1; a possible D gene is TRBD2 (6 bases). The CDR3 is made up of 17 amino acids. Germline V CDR1 and CDR2: SGHTA, FQGNSA. The V end lost 5 bases, the J end lost 4 bases, and 21 bases lay between the germline ends. The CDR3 reads CASSTPLTGGPYNEQFF. CDR3 nucleotide sequence: TGTGCCAGCAGCACTCCCCTTACAGGAGGGCCTTACAATGAGCAGTTCTTC.

The DNA of the CDR3 is TGCGCCAGCAGCTCCGGGACAGGGGGCGCAACCTACGAGCAGTACTTC. Its protein is CASSSGTGGATYEQYF. The chain carries TRBV5-1 and TRBJ2-7; 12 nucleotides match TRBD1. Trimming cost V 3 bases and J 2 bases; bases outside gene matches: 6. In germline, CDR1 is SGHRS, CDR2 YFSETQ. The CDR3 extends over 16 amino acids.

This chain joins TRBV28 and TRBJ2-7; D remains unclear. Germline loops: CDR1 MDHEN, CDR2 SYDVKM. With 6 bases removed from V and 1 base from J, the gap between germline ends came to 7 bases. This CDR3 has 12 residues. CDR3 protein: CASRLGSYEQYF. The CDR3 nucleotides are TGTGCCAGCAGATTAGGTTCCTACGAGCAGTACTTC.

Regarding this clone: A much more abundant neighbour one base away suggests this may be a read error. The gene calls are TRBV4-2 and TRBJ2-1; no firm D call. The length of the CDR3 is 13 residues. The germline V gene encodes CDR1 LGHNA and CDR2 YNFKEQ. The chain's CDR3 is CASSLARANEQIF. CDR3 DNA: TGTGCCAGCAGCCTAGCTCGGGCAAATGAGCAGATCTTC.